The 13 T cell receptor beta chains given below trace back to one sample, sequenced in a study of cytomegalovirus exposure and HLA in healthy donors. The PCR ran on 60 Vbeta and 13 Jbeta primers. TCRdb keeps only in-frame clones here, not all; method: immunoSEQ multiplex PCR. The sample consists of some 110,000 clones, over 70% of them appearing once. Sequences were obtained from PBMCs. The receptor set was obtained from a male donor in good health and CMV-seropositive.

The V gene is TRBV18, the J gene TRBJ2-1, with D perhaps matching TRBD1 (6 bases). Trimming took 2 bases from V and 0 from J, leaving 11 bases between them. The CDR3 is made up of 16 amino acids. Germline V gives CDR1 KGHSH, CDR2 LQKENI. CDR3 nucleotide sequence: TGTGCCAGCTCACCATCAGAACAGGGCTCCTACAATGAGCAGTTCTTC. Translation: CASSPSEQGSYNEQFF.

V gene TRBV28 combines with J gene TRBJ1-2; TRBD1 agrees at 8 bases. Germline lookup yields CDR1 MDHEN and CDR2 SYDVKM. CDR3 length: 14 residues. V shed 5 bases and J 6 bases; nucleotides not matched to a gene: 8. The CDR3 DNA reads TGTGCCAGCAGTATGGGGGGACAGGAAAATGGCTACACCTTC. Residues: CASSMGGQENGYTF.

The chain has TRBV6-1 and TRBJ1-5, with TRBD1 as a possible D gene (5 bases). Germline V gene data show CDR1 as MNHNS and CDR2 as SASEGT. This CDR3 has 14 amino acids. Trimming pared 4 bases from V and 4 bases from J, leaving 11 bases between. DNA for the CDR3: TGTGCCAGCAGTGCAGCGGGGGGGAATCAGCCCCAGCATTTT. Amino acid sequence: CASSAAGGNQPQHF.

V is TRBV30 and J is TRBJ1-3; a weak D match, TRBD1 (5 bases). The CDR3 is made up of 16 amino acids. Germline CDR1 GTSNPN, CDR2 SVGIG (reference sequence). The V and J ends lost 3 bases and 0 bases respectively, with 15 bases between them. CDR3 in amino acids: CAWRNPQDTSGNTIYF. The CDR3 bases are TGTGCCTGGAGGAACCCTCAGGACACCTCTGGAAACACCATATATTTT.

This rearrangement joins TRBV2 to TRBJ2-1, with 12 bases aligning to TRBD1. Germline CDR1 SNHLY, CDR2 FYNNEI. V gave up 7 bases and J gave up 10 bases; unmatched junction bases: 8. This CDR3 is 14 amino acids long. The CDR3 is CASMGDRGPVEQFF. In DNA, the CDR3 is TGTGCCAGCATGGGGGACAGGGGGCCGGTGGAGCAGTTCTTC.

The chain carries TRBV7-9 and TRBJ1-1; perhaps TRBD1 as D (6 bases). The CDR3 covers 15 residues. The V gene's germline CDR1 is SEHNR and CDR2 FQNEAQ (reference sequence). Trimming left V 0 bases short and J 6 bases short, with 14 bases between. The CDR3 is CASSLAEFGGPEAFF. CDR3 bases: TGTGCCAGCAGCTTAGCGGAGTTTGGGGGCCCTGAAGCTTTCTTT. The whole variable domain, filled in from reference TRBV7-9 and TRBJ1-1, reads DTGVSQNPRHKITKRGQNVTFRCDPISEHNRLYWYRQTLGQGPEFLTYFQNEAQLEKSRLLSDRFSAERPKGSFSTLEIQRTEQGDSAMYLCASSLAEFGGPEAFFGQGTRLTVV.

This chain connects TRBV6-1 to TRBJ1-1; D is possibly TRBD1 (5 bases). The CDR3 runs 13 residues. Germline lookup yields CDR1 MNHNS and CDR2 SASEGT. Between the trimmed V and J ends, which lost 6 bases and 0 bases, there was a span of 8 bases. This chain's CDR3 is CASRGHLNTEAFF. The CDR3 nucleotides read TGTGCCAGCAGAGGACACCTGAACACTGAAGCTTTCTTT.

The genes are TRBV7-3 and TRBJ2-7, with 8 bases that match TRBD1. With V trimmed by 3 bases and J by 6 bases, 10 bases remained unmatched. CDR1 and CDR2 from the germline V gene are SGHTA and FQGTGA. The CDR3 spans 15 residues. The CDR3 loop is CASSLRGGGQGEQYF. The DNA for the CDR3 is TGTGCCAGCAGCTTGCGTGGTGGTGGACAGGGCGAGCAGTACTTC.

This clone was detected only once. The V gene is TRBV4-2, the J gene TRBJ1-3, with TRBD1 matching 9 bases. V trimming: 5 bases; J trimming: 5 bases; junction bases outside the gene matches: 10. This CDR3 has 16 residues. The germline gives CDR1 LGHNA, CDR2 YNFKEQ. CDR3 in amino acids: CASSDRDREVRNTIYF. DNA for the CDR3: TGTGCCAGCAGCGACAGGGACAGGGAAGTTAGAAACACCATATATTTT.

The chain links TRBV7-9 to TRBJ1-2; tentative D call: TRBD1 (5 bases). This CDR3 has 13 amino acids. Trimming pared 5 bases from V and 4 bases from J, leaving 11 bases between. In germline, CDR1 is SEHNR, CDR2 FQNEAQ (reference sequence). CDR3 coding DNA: TGTGCCAGCAGCCCTGGGAGGGGCTATGGCTACACCTTC. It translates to CASSPGRGYGYTF.

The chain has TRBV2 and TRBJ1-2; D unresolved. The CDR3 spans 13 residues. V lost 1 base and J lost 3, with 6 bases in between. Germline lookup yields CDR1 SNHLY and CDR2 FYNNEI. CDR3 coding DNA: TGTGCCAGCAGTGAAGGCCGGGACTATGGCTACACCTTC. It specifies CASSEGRDYGYTF.

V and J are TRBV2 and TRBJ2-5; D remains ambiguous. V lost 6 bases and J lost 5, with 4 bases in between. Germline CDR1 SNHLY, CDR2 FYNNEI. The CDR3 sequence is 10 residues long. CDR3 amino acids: CASRRETQYF. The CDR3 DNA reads TGTGCCAGCAGGCGGGAGACCCAGTACTTC.

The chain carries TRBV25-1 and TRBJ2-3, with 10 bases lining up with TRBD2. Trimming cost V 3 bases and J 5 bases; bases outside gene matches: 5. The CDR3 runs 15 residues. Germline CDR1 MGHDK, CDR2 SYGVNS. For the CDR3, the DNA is TGTGCCAGCAGTGAGGGACTAGCGCTGGGAGATACGCAGTATTTT. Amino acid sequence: CASSEGLALGDTQYF.